This T cell receptor (beta chain) originates from a study of glioma-infiltrating T cells after dendritic cell vaccination. Produced via immunoSEQ multiplex PCR; TCRdb's table is partial and in-frame only. This sample has 91,000 or so clones; roughly 80% occur once, and the top ten carry 5.4%. This CDR3 is 15 amino acids long. The germline V gene has CDR1 LNHNV and CDR2 YYDKDF (reference sequence). Time point: after dendritic cell vaccination, including at tumor progression/relapse. V gene TRBV15 combines with J gene TRBJ2-5; TRBD2 aligns across 8 bases. The J call is doubtful: the DNA matches TRBJ2-7 better. The specimen comprised blood, sampled after dendritic cell vaccination. The TCR comes from a human donor with glioblastoma. The CDR3 region is CATSRTGTSSYEQYF. The CDR3 nucleotides read TGTGCCACCAGCAGAACCGGGACTAGCTCCTACGAGCAGTACTTC.